This T cell receptor (beta chain) was identified during a study of shared clonotypes between healthy human individuals. Germline V gene data show CDR1 as GTSNPN and CDR2 as SVGIG (reference sequence). The CDR3 extends over 13 amino acids. Trimming cost V 3 bases and J 3 bases; bases outside gene matches: 5. Those who donated, Caucasian adults without exception, all lived in Nashville, Tennessee. The genomic DNA of each subset was split evenly across several immunoSEQ plates. Unsorted PBMC DNA underwent sequencing on ten immunoSEQ deep assay plates. The data were produced by immunoSEQ multiplex PCR, yet TCRdb's version contains in-frame clones alone and is incomplete. Among about half a million clones listed, 60% to 85% were seen once.

What was sequenced was PBMCs. The chain couples TRBV30 to TRBJ2-7; 7 positions agree with TRBD2. This TCR came from a woman between 35 and 50 years old in good health. Some clones in this sample may be carry-over from other donors' samples. The chain's CDR3 is CAWSRASGYEQYF. The CDR3 bases are TGTGCCTGGAGCCGGGCTAGCGGCTACGAGCAGTACTTC.